This T cell receptor beta chain came from a study of identical twins. Study findings and constraints: Twins shared out-of-frame alpha sequences with excess low generation probability.

The sample holds many counts of this clonotype. Antigen specificity is unknown. Using its own MiXCR run on the 5' RACE reads, TCRdb lists one record per CDR3 protein. The data contain nearly 650,000 distinct CDR3 sequences, just over 7% of them singletons. Germline CDR1 is LGHDT and CDR2 is YNNKEL (reference sequence). The CDR3 consists of 16 residues. V shed 4 bases, J shed 7 bases, and the junction held 10 bases outside the gene matches. The donor group consisted entirely of healthy Caucasians. The same specimen was also included in a second study, on yellow fever vaccine responses in identical twins.

Sample: PBMCs. The origin of this receptor is a woman under 30 in good health. J is TRBJ2-1 and V is TRBV3-1, with 10 bases fitting TRBD2. The CDR3 sequence: CASSPPRSGGVNEQFF. CDR3 coding DNA: TGTGCCAGCAGCCCCCCTAGGAGCGGGGGGGTTAATGAGCAGTTCTTC.